Listed here is a single T cell receptor (beta chain). Sequenced by immunoSEQ multiplex PCR; TCRdb stores in-frame clones only, minus some. The sample lists about 58,000 clones; about 89% were seen once. The sample originates from a study of T cell changes during pregnancy in multiple sclerosis. The germline V gene encodes CDR1 LNHNV and CDR2 YYDKDF (reference sequence). The CDR3 totals 15 residues. With 2 bases clipped from V and 4 bases from J, the junction kept 6 bases outside the gene matches. The material sequenced was CD4+ T cells from peripheral blood mononuclear cells, taken after pregnancy. The rearrangement joins TRBV15 to TRBJ1-1, with 8 positions matching TRBD1. The clonotype originates from a female donor in good health, enrolled as a control in a pregnancy study. CDR3 in DNA: TGTGCCACCAGCAGAACTTTGACAGGGGCCACTGAAGCTTTCTTT. This sequence encodes CATSRTLTGATEAFF.